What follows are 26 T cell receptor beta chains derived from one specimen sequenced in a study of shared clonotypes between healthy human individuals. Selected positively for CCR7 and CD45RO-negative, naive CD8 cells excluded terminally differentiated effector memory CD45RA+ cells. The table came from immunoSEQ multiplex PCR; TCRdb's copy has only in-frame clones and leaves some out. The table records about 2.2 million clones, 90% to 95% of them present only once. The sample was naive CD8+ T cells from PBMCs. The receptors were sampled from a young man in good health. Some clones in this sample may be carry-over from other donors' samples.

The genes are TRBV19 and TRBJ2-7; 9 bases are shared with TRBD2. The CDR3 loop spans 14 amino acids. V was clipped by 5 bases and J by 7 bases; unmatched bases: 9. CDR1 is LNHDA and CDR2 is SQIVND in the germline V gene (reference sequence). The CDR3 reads CASSPGLALVEQYF. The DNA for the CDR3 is TGTGCCAGTAGTCCGGGACTAGCCTTGGTGGAGCAGTACTTC.

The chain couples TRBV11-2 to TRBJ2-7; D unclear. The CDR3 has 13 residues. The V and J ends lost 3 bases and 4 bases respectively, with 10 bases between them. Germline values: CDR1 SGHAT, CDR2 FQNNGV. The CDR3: CASSFRFDYEQYF. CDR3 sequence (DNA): TGTGCCAGCAGCTTCAGGTTCGATTACGAGCAGTACTTC.

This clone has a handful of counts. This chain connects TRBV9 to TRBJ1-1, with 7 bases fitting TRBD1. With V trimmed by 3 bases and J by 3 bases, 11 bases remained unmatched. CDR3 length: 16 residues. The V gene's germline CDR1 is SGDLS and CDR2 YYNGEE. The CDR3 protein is CASSAGGGARDTEAFF. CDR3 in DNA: TGTGCCAGCAGCGCCGGAGGGGGCGCGAGGGACACTGAAGCTTTCTTT.

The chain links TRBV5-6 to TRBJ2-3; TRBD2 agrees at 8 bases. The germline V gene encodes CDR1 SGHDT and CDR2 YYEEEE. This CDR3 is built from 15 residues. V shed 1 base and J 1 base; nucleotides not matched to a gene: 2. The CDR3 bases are TGTGCCAGCAGCTTGACAGCGGGAGGCACAGATACGCAGTATTTT. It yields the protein CASSLTAGGTDTQYF.

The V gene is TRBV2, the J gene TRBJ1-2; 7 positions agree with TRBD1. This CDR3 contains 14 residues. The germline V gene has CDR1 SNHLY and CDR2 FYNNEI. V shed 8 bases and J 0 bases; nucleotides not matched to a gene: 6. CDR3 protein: CASPWTGSNYGYTF. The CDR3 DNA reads TGTGCCAGCCCCTGGACAGGTTCTAACTATGGCTACACCTTC.

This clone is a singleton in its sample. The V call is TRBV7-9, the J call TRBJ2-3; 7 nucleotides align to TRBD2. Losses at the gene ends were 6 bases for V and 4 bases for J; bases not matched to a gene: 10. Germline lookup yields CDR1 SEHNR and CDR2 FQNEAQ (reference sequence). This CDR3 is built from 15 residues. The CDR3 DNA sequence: TGTGCCAGCAGATGGGGGGGAGGGCCCCCAGATACGCAGTATTTT. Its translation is CASRWGGGPPDTQYF.

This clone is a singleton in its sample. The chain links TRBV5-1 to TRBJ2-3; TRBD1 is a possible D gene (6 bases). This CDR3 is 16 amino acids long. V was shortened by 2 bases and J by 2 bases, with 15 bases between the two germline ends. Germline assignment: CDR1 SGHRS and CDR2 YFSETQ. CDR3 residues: CASSFNREIFTDTQYF. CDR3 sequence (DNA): TGCGCCAGCAGCTTCAACAGGGAAATTTTCACAGATACGCAGTATTTT.

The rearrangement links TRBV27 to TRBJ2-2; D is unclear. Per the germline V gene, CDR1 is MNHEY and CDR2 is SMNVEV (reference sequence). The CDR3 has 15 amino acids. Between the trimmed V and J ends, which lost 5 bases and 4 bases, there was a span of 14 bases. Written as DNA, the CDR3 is TGTGCCAGCAGTATCACCAATCGGGCCACCGGGGAGCTGTTTTTT. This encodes CASSITNRATGELFF.

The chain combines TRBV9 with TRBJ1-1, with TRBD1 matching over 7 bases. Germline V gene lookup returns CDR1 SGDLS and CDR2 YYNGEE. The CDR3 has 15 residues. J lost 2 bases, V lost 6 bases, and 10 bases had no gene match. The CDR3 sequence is CASTATTGINTEAFF. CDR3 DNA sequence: TGTGCCAGCACCGCGACGACAGGGATTAACACTGAAGCTTTCTTT.

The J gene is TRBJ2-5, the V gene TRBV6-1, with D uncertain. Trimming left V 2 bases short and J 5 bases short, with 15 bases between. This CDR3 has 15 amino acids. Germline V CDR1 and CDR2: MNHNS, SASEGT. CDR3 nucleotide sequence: TGTGCCAGCAGTGAATTTGACTCCTTGCCGGAGACCCAGTACTTC. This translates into CASSEFDSLPETQYF.

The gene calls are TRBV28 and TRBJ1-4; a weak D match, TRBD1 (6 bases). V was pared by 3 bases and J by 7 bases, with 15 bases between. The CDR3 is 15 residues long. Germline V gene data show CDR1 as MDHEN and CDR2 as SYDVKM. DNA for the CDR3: TGTGCCAGCAGTTTGATCGTCTTAGGGGGTGAAAAACTGTTTTTT. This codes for CASSLIVLGGEKLFF. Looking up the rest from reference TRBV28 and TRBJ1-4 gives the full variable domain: DVKVTQSSRYLVKRTGEKVFLECVQDMDHENMFWYRQDPGLGLRLIYFSYDVKMKEKGDIPEGYSVSREKKERFSLILESASTNQTSMYLCASSLIVLGGEKLFFGSGTQLSVL.

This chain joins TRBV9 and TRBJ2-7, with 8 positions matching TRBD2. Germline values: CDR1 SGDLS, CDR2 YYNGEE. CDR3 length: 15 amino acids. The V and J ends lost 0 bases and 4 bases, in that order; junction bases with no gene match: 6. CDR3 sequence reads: CASSVGSGLVYEQYF. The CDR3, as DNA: TGTGCCAGCAGCGTAGGGTCGGGACTAGTGTACGAGCAGTACTTC. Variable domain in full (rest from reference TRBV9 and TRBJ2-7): DSGVTQTPKHLITATGQRVTLRCSPRSGDLSVYWYQQSLDQGLQFLIQYYNGEERAKGNILERFSAQQFPDLHSELNLSSLELGDSALYFCASSVGSGLVYEQYFGPGTRLTVT.

The CDR3 reads CASSLREGGTDTQYF. In DNA, the CDR3 is TGTGCCAGCAGCCTCAGGGAGGGGGGCACAGATACGCAGTATTTT. V gene TRBV7-7 combines with J gene TRBJ2-3, with D possibly TRBD2 on 7 matching bases. Trimming removed 5 bases from V and 1 base from J, with 13 bases in between. CDR1 is SSHAT and CDR2 is FNYEAQ in the germline V gene (reference sequence). This CDR3 is 15 amino acids long. The full variable domain, rest sourced from reference TRBV7-7 and TRBJ2-3, is GAGVSQSPRYKVTKRGQDVTLRCDPISSHATLYWYQQALGQGPEFLTYFNYEAQPDKSGLPSDRFSAERPEGSISTLTIQRTEQRDSAMYRCASSLREGGTDTQYFGPGTRLTVL.

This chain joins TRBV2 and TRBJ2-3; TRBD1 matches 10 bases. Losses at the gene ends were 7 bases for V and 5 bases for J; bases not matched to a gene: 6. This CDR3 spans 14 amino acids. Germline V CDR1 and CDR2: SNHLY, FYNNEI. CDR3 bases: TGTGCCAGCAAAAGACAGGGGGCGAGAGATACGCAGTATTTT. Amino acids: CASKRQGARDTQYF.

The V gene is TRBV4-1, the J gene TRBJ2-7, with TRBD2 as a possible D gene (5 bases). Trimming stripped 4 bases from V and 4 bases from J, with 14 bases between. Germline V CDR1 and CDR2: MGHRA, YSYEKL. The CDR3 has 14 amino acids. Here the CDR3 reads CASSPHVRGYEQYF. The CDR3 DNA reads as TGCGCCAGCAGCCCCCACGTTCGGGGTTACGAGCAGTACTTC.

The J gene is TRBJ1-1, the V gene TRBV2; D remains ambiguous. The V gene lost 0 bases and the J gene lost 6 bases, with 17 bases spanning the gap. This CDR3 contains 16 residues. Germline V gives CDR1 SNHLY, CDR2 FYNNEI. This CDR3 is CASSEAGGFSLAEAFF. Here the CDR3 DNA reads TGTGCCAGCAGTGAAGCCGGAGGGTTTTCGCTAGCTGAAGCTTTCTTT.

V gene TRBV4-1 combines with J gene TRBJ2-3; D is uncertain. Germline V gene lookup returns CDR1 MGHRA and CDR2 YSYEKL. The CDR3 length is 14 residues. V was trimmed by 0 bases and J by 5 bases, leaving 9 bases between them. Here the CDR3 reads CASSQEGGQDTQYF. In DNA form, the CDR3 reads TGCGCCAGCAGCCAAGAAGGCGGTCAAGATACGCAGTATTTT.

CDR3 in DNA: TGCGCCAGCAGTCACCCCCGGGACAGGGGCGGGAGCACAGATACGCAGTATTTT. It encodes CASSHPRDRGGSTDTQYF. The V call is TRBV23-1, the J call TRBJ2-3; 10 positions agree with TRBD1. TRBV23-1 is an ORF for which the function is uncertain. The CDR3 spans 18 residues. V shed 3 bases, J shed 0 bases, and the junction held 9 bases outside the gene matches.

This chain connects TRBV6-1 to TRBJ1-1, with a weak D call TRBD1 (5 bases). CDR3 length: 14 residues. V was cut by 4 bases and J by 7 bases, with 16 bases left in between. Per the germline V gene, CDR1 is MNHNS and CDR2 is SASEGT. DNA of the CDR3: TGTGCCAGCAGTGCCTGGGACGTAGGGGTTGAAGCTTTCTTT. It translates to CASSAWDVGVEAFF.

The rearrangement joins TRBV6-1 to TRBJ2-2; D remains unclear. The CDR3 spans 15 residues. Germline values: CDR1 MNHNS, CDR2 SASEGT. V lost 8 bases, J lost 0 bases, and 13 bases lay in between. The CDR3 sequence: CASEPLLSNTGELFF. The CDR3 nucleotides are TGTGCCAGCGAACCCCTATTATCGAACACCGGGGAGCTGTTTTTT.

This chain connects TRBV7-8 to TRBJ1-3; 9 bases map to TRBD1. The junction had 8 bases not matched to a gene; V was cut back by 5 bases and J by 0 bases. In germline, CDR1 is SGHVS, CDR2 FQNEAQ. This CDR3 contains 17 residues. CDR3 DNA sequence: TGTGCCAGCAGCCGACTCCGGACAGGGGACTCTGGAAACACCATATATTTT. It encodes CASSRLRTGDSGNTIYF.

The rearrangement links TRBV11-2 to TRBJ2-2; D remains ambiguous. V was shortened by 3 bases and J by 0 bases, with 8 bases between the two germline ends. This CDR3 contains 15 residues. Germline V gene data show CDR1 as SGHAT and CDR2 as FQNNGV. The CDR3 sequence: CASSFTDANTGELFF. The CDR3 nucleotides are TGTGCCAGCAGCTTCACGGACGCGAACACCGGGGAGCTGTTTTTT.

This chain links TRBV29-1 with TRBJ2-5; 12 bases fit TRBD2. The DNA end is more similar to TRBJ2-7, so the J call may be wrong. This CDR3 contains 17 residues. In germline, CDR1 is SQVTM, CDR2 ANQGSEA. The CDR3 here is CSVVVWLAGGRYYEQYF. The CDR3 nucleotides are TGCAGCGTTGTGGTATGGCTAGCGGGAGGGAGGTACTACGAGCAGTACTTC.

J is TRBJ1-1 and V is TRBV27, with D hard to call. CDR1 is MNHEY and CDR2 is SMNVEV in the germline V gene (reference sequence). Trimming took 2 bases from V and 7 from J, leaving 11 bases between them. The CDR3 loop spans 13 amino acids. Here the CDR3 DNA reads TGTGCCAGCAGTTTAGGGTGGCAGAATGAAGCTTTCTTT. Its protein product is CASSLGWQNEAFF.

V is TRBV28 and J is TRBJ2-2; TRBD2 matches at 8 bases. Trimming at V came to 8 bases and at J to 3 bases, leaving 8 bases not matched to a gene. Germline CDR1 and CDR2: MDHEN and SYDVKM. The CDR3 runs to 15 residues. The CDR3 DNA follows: TGTGCCAGCTCACCCGAGCGGGAGTACACCGGGGAGCTGTTTTTT. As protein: CASSPEREYTGELFF.

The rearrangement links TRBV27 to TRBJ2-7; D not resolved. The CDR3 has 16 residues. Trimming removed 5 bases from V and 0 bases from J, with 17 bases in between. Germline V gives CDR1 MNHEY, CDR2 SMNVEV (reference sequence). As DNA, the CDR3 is TGTGCCAGCAGTCCCTCTTATGGTGAAAACTCCTACGAGCAGTACTTC. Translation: CASSPSYGENSYEQYF.